The clone carrying this TCR beta chain occurred once. Its antigen is undetermined. This sample was included in a study of blood T cells in healthy people across ages. Study results and caveats: Researchers deemed the diversity estimates from one million T cells underestimates. Per million T cells, TCR beta diversity dropped roughly linearly as age increased.

The CDR3 spans 11 residues. Germline V gene data show CDR1 as MDHEN and CDR2 as SYDVKM. V shed 8 bases and J shed 7 bases, with 9 bases lying between them. Per-sample PBMC isolation yielded at least 7 million cells. Then a second PCR, running roughly 7 to 12 cycles, was carried out with a sample-barcoded 5' primer and a J-beta primer mix. Each cDNA molecule was tagged by a template-switch adaptor with 12 random nucleotides. TCRdb re-analysed the 5' RACE reads in MiXCR, keeping a single row per CDR3 protein. The sample lists hundreds of thousands of distinct CDR3 sequences; about 30% were seen once. The specimen was blood. This clonotype was obtained from a woman of 80 years or more in good health. This chain connects TRBV28 to TRBJ2-1, with D hard to call. The CDR3 sequence is CASGPENEQFF. In DNA, the CDR3 is TGTGCCAGCGGACCCGAAAATGAGCAGTTCTTC.